Following are 10 T cell receptor beta chains from one sample sequenced in a study of T cells after yellow fever vaccination. In TCRdb, the 5' RACE reads were re-called with MiXCR into one record per CDR3 protein. The table has about 500,000 distinct CDR3 sequences, roughly 17% seen once; the top ten hold about 18%. The sample was PBMCs, taken 4 to 6 days after the first yellow fever vaccination. The receptor source for this set is a man aged 18-30 years who received the YFV17D yellow fever vaccine.

This clonotype was found a few times. The gene calls are TRBV9 and TRBJ2-5; a weak D match, TRBD2 (5 bases). V lost 0 bases and J 3 bases, leaving 12 bases between the germline ends. The CDR3 is made up of 15 amino acids. CDR1 SGDLS and CDR2 YYNGEE come from the germline V gene. CDR3 in DNA: TGTGCCAGCAGCGTAGTCGGGGTTACTGAAGAGACCCAGTACTTC. Its translation: CASSVVGVTEETQYF.

This clonotype showed up just a few times. The V and J genes are TRBV7-9 and TRBJ1-1; 7 nucleotides line up with TRBD1. The CDR3 length is 14 residues. V trimming: 5 bases; J trimming: 3 bases; junction bases outside the gene matches: 6. Germline-derived CDR1 and CDR2 are SEHNR and FQNEAQ (reference sequence). The CDR3 DNA is TGTGCCAGCAGCCCCAGGGGGGGCTACACTGAAGCTTTCTTT. Protein product: CASSPRGGYTEAFF.

The J gene is TRBJ2-2, the V gene TRBV27; 7 nucleotides line up with TRBD1. V dropped 5 bases and J dropped 11; count of bases not matched to a gene: 5. CDR3 size: 12 residues. Per germline, CDR1 MNHEY and CDR2 SMNVEV (reference sequence). This CDR3 reads CASSNRGGELFF. CDR3 sequence (DNA): TGTGCCAGCAGTAACAGGGGCGGAGAGCTGTTTTTT.

J is TRBJ2-5 and V is TRBV28, with D perhaps TRBD1 or TRBD2 (6 bases each). The CDR3 sequence is 15 residues long. CDR1 and CDR2 (germline): MDHEN, SYDVKM. Trimming took 5 bases from V and 5 from J, leaving 18 bases between them. In nucleotides, the CDR3 is TGTGCCAGCAGTCTTCAGGGGTTGGGGAGGGAGACCCAGTACTTC. Protein product: CASSLQGLGRETQYF.

This clonotype was observed a handful of times. The chain has TRBV4-3 and TRBJ2-7; D tentatively fits TRBD1 or TRBD2 (5 bases each). V lost 2 bases to trimming and J lost 2 bases, with 13 bases between them. The CDR3 is 15 residues long. Germline V gives CDR1 LGHNA, CDR2 YSLEER. This chain's CDR3 is CASSQSHGGTYEQYF. CDR3 nucleotide sequence: TGCGCCAGCAGCCAATCCCATGGGGGTACCTACGAGCAGTACTTC.

This clonotype was seen a handful of times. The V call is TRBV5-1, the J call TRBJ1-2, with 9 bases that match TRBD1. The trim removed 4 bases at V and 10 bases at J, leaving 8 bases unmatched. The CDR3 has 13 amino acids. CDR1 is SGHRS, CDR2 YFSETQ, per germline. CDR3 residues: CASSPGQGMVYTF. CDR3 DNA: TGCGCCAGCAGCCCCGGACAGGGGATGGTCTACACCTTC.

The chain links TRBV5-8 to TRBJ2-5; tentative D call: TRBD2 (5 bases). Germline CDR1 and CDR2: SGHTS and YDEGEE. The CDR3 totals 14 residues. Between the trimmed V and J ends, which lost 1 base and 0 bases, there was a span of 7 bases. The CDR3 loop is CASSLRGYQETQYF. Here the CDR3 DNA reads TGTGCCAGCAGCTTGCGCGGGTACCAAGAGACCCAGTACTTC.

The chain is built from TRBV7-3 and TRBJ2-5; D is undetermined. The V end lost 5 bases, the J end lost 5 bases, and 9 bases lay between the germline ends. The CDR3 has 12 residues. Germline V gene sequence: CDR1 SGHTA, CDR2 FQGTGA. Written as DNA, the CDR3 is TGTGCCAGCAGCACCGGAGACGAGACCCAGTACTTC. This codes for CASSTGDETQYF.

The sample holds a few counts of this clonotype. The rearrangement uses TRBV6-5 and TRBJ1-1, with D uncertain. The CDR3 covers 13 residues. Germline V gene lookup returns CDR1 MNHEY and CDR2 SVGAGI. V shed 0 bases and J shed 8 bases, with 10 bases lying between them. The CDR3 loop reads CASSYSVTVEAFF. The DNA for the CDR3 is TGTGCCAGCAGTTACTCGGTCACGGTCGAAGCTTTCTTT.

This sequence joins TRBV6-1 and TRBJ2-7; the D gene is possibly TRBD2 (5 bases). CDR1 is MNHNS and CDR2 is SASEGT in the germline V gene. The CDR3 is 15 amino acids. V was trimmed by 0 bases and J by 3 bases, leaving 12 bases between them. The CDR3 coding sequence is TGTGCCAGCAGTGAAGCGCCAGGTACTAGCTACGAGCAGTACTTC. Amino acid sequence: CASSEAPGTSYEQYF.